This T cell receptor (beta chain) was retrieved from a study of T cell responses to AZD1222 COVID-19 vaccine. In regard to this clone: The antigen is undetermined.

The data were produced by immunoSEQ multiplex PCR, yet TCRdb's version contains in-frame clones alone and is incomplete. Among about 130,000 clones, 90% to 95% were seen once, and the ten largest hold over 8%. Study-wide findings and caveats: There were repertoire samples only from the period after the peak T cell response. Breadth and depth of Spike-specific TCRs rose after two AZD1222 doses. The reported proportion of spike-specific TCRs targeting unmutated variant regions was nearly half. Along spike, vaccine-associated CD4 TCRs were found throughout, with dominance at 160-218 and 743-854.

The V gene lost 2 bases and the J gene lost 6 bases, with 11 bases spanning the gap. The CDR3 loop spans 13 amino acids. Germline CDR1 SQVTM, CDR2 ANQGSEA. The sequencing used peripheral blood, collected on day 0 of AZD1222 vaccination. The TCR comes from an adult in good health. The rearrangement links TRBV29-1 to TRBJ2-1; D unclear. The CDR3 reads CSVELTKGNEQFF. CDR3 DNA sequence: TGCAGCGTTGAACTAACCAAGGGCAATGAGCAGTTCTTC.